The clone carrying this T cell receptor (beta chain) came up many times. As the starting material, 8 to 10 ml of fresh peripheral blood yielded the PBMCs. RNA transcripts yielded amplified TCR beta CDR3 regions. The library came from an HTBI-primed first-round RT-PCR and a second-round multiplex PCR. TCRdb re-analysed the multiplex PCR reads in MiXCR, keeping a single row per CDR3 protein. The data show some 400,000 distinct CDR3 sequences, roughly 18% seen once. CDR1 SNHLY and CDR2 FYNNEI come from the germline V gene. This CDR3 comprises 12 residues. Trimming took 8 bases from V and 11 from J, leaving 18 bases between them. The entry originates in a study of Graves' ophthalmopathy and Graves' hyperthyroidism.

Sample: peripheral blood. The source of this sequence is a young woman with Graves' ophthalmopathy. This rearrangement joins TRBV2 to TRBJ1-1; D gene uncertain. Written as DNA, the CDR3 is TGTGCCAGCGGTTTGAACTGGAACGGGGCTTTCTTT. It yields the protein CASGLNWNGAFF.